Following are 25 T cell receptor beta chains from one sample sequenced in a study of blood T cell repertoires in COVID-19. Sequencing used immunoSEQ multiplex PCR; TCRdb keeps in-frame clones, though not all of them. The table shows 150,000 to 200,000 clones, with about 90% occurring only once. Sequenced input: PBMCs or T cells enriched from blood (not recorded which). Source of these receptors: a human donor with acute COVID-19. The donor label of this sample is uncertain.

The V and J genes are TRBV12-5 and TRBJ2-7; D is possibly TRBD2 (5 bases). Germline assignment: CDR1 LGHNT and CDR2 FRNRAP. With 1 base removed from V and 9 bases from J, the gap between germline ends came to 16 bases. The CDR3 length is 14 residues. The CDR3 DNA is TGTGCTAGTGGTTTGGAGGGCACCCGTGAGGGGCAGTACTTC. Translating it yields CASGLEGTREGQYF.

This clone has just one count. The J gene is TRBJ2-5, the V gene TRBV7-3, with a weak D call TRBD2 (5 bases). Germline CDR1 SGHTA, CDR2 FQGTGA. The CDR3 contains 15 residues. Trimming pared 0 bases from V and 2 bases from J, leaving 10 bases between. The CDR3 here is CASSLTGLIQETQYF. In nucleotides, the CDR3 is TGTGCCAGCAGCTTAACCGGACTCATACAAGAGACCCAGTACTTC.

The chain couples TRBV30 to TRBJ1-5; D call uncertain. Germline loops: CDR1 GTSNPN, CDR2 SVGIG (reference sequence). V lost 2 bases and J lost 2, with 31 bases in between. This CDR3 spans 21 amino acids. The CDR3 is CAWSLSRGFDADPYGNQPQHF. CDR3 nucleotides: TGTGCCTGGAGTCTATCACGAGGGTTTGACGCTGACCCTTATGGCAATCAGCCCCAGCATTTT.

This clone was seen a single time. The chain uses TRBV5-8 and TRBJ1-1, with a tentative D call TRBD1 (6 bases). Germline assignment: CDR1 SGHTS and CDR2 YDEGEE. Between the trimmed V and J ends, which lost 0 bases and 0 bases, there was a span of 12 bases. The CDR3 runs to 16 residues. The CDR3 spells CASSLEQGSMNTEAFF. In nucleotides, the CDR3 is TGTGCCAGCAGCTTGGAACAGGGATCAATGAACACTGAAGCTTTCTTT. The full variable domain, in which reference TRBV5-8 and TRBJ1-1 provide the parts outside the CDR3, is EAGVTQSPTHLIKTRGQQATLRCSPISGHTSVYWYQQALGLGLQFLLWYDEGEERNRGNFPPRFSGRQFPNYSSELNVNALELEDSALYLCASSLEQGSMNTEAFFGQGTRLTVV.

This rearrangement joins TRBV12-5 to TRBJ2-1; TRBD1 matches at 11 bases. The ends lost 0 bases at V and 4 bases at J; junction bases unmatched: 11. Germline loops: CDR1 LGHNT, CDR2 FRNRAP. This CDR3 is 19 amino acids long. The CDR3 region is CASGLVPWTGGEGYNEQFF. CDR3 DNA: TGTGCTAGTGGTTTGGTACCTTGGACAGGGGGCGAAGGGTACAATGAGCAGTTCTTC.

The CDR3 coding sequence is TGTGCCAGCAGAGACAGGGTCCACGAGCAGTACTTC. This sequence encodes CASRDRVHEQYF. The rearrangement links TRBV6-5 to TRBJ2-7; 7 positions agree with TRBD1. The CDR3 consists of 12 residues. The V gene's germline CDR1 is MNHEY and CDR2 SVGAGI. The V gene end was trimmed by 6 bases and the J gene end by 5 bases; junction bases not matched to a gene: 4.

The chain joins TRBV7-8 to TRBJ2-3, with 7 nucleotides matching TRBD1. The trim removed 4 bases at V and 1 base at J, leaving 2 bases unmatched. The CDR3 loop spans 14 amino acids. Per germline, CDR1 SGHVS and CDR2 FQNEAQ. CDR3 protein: CASSSGQGTDTQYF. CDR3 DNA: TGTGCCAGCAGCTCCGGACAGGGCACAGATACGCAGTATTTT.

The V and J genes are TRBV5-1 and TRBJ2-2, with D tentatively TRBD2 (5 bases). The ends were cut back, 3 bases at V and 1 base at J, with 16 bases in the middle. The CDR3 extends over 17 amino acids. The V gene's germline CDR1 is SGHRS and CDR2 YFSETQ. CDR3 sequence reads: CASSSRVVNQNTGELFF. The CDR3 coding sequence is TGCGCCAGCAGCTCGAGGGTGGTGAACCAGAACACCGGGGAGCTGTTTTTT.

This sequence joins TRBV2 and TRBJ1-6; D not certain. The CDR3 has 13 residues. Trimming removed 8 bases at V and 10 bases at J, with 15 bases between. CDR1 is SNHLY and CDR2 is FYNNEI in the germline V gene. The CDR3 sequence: CASFEGGLSPLHF. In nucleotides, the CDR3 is TGTGCCAGCTTCGAGGGAGGTTTATCACCCCTCCACTTT.

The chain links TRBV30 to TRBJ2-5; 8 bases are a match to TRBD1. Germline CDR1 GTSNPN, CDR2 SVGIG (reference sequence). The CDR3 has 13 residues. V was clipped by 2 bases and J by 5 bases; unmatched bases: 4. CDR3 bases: TGTGCCTGGAGTTCAGGGGGCTCGGAGACCCAGTACTTC. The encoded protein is CAWSSGGSETQYF.

The CDR3 DNA reads as TGTGCCAGCAGCTTTACACAGGGGGCGCGAGAGCAGTACTTC. The encoded protein is CASSFTQGAREQYF. The chain combines TRBV5-4 with TRBJ2-7; 9 bases agree with TRBD1. Losses at the gene ends were 2 bases for V and 7 bases for J; bases not matched to a gene: 7. The length of the CDR3 is 14 residues. The V gene's germline CDR1 is SGHNT and CDR2 YYREEE (reference sequence).

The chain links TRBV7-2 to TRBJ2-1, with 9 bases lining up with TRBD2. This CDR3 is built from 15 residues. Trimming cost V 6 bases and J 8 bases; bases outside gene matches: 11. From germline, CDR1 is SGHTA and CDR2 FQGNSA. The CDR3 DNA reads TGTGCCAGCAGTCCCGGGACTAGCCGGGGCCATGAGCAGTTCTTC. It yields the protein CASSPGTSRGHEQFF.

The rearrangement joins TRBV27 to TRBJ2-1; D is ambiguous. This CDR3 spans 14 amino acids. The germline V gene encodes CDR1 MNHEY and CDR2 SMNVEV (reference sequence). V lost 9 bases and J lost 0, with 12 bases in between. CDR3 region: CASSTLTSYNEQFF. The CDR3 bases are TGTGCCAGTTCAACGCTAACCTCCTACAATGAGCAGTTCTTC.

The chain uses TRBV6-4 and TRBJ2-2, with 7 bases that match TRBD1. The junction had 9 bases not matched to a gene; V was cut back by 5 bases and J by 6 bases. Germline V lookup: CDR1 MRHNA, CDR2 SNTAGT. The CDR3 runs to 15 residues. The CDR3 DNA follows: TGTGCCAGCAGTAACGGGACAGAGGGTCCCGGGGAGCTGTTTTTT. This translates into CASSNGTEGPGELFF.

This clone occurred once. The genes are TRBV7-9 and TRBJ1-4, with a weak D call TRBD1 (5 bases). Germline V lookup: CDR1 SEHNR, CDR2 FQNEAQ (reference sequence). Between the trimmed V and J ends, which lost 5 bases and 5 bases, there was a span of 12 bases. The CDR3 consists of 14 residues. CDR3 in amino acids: CASSPGGINEKLFF. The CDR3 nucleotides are TGTGCCAGCAGCCCCGGGGGGATCAATGAAAAACTGTTTTTT.

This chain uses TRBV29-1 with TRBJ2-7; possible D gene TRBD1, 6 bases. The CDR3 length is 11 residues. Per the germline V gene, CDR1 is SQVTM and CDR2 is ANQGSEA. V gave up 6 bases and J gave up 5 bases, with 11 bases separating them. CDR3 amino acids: CSVTRGHEQYF. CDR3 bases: TGCAGCGTCACCAGGGGCCACGAGCAGTACTTC.

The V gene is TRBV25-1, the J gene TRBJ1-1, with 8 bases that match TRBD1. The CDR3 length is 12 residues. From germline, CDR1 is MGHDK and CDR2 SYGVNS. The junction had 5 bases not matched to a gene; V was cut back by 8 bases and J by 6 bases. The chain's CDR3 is CASQRGQAEAFF. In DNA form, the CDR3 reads TGTGCCAGCCAACGGGGACAGGCTGAAGCTTTCTTT.

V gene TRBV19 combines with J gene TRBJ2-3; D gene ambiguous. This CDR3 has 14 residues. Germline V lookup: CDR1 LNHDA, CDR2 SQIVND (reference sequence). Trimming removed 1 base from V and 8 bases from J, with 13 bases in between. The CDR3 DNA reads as TGTGCCAGTAGTATAGGCGGCGAATTTGGTACGCAGTATTTT. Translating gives CASSIGGEFGTQYF.

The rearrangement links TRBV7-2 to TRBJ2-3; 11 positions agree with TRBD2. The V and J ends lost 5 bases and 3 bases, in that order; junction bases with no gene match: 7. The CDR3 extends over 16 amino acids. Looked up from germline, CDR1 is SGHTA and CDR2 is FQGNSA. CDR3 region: CASSRTSGGSTDTQYF. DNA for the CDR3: TGTGCCAGCAGCAGAACTAGCGGGGGATCGACAGATACGCAGTATTTT.

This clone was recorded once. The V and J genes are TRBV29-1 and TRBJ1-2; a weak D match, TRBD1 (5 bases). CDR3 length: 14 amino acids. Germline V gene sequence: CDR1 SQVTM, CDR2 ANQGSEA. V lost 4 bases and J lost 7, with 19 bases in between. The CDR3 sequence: CSVAADSRSRGYTF. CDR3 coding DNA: TGCAGCGTTGCGGCCGACAGTCGCTCCCGTGGCTACACCTTC.

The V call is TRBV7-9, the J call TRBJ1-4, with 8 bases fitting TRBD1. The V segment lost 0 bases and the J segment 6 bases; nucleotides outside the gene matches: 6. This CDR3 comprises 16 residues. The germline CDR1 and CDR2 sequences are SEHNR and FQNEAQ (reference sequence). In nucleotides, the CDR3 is TGTGCCAGCAGCTTAGCGAAAGGCAGGGGGCATGAAAAACTGTTTTTT. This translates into CASSLAKGRGHEKLFF.

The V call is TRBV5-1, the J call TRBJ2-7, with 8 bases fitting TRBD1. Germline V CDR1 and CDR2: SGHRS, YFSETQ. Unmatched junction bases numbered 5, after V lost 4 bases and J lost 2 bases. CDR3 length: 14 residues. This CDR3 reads CASSGDRGAYEQYF. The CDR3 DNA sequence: TGCGCCAGCAGCGGCGACAGGGGCGCCTACGAGCAGTACTTC.

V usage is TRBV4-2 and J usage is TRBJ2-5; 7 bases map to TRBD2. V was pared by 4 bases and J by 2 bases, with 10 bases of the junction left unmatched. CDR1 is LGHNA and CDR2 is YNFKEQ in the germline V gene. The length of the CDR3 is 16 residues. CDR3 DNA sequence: TGTGCCAGCAGCCCCCGGGACTACTTCACTCAAGAGACCCAGTACTTC. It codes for CASSPRDYFTQETQYF.

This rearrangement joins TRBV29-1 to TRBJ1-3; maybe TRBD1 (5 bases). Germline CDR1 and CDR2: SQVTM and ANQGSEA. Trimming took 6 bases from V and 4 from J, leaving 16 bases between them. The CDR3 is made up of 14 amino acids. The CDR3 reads CSVRRGFSGNTIYF. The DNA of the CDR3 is TGCAGCGTACGTCGGGGGTTTTCCGGAAACACCATATATTTT.

The CDR3 region has the DNA TGTGCCATCAGTGAGGGGACAGGGCGGTATGGCTACACCTTC. This codes for CAISEGTGRYGYTF. The chain links TRBV10-3 to TRBJ1-2, with 9 positions matching TRBD1. CDR3 length: 14 residues. Germline assignment: CDR1 ENHRY and CDR2 SYGVKD. Unmatched junction bases numbered 3, after V lost 2 bases and J lost 5 bases.